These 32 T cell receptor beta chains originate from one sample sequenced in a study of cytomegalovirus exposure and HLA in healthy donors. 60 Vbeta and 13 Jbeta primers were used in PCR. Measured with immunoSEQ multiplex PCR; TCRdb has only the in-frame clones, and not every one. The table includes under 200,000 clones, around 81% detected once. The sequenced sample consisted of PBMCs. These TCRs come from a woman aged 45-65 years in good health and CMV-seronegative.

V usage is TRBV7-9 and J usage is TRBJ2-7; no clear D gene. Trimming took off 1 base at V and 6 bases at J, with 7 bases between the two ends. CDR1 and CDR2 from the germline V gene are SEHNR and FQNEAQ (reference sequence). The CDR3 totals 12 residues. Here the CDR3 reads CASSLGASEQYF. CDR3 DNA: TGTGCCAGCAGCTTAGGAGCGTCCGAGCAGTACTTC.

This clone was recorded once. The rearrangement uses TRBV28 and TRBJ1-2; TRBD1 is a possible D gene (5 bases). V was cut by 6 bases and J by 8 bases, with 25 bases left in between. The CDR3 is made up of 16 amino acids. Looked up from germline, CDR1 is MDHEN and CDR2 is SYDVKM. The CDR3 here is CASRIVGQGIAKGYTF. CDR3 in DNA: TGTGCCAGCAGAATCGTGGGGCAGGGAATCGCGAAGGGCTACACCTTC.

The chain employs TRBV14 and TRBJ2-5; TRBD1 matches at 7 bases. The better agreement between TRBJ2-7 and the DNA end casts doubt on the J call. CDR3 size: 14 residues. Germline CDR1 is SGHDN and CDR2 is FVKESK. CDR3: CASSPRQGAYEQYF. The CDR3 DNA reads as TGTGCCAGCAGCCCTAGACAGGGAGCATACGAGCAGTACTTC.

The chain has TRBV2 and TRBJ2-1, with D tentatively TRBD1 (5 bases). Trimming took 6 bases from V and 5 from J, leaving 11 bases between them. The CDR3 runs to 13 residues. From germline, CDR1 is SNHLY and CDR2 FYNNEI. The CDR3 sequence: CASRTDRNNEQFF. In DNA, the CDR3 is TGTGCCAGCAGGACAGACAGAAACAATGAGCAGTTCTTC.

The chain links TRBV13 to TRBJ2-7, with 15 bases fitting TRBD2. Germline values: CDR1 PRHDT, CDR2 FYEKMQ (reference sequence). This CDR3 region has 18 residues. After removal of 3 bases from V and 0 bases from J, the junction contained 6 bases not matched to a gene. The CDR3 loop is CASSFWTSGGDSSYEQYF. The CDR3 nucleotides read TGTGCCAGCAGCTTTTGGACTAGCGGGGGGGATTCCTCCTACGAGCAGTACTTC. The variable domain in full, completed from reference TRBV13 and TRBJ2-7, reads AAGVIQSPRHLIKEKRETATLKCYPIPRHDTVYWYQQGPGQDPQFLISFYEKMQSDKGSIPDRFSAQQFSDYHSELNMSSLELGDSALYFCASSFWTSGGDSSYEQYFGPGTRLTVT.

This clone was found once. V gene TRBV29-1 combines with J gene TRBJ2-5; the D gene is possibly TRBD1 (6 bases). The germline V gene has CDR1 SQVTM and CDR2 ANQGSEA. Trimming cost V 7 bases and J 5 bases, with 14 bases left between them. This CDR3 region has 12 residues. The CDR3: CSGRMGAETQYF. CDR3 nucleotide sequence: TGCAGCGGCCGGATGGGGGCGGAGACCCAGTACTTC.

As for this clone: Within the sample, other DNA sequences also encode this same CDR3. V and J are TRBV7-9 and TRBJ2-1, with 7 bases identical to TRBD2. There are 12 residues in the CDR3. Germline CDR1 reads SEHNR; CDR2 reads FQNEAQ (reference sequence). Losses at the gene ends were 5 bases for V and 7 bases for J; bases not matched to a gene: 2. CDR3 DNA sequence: TGTGCCAGCAGCCTTAGCGGGAATGAGCAGTTCTTC. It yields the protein CASSLSGNEQFF.

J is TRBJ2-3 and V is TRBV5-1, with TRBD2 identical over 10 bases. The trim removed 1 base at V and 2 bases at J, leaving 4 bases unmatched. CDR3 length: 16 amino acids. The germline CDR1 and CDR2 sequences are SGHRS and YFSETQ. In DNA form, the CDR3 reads TGCGCCAGCAGCTTGCAAGCGGGGGGGCTCACAGATACGCAGTATTTT. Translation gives CASSLQAGGLTDTQYF.

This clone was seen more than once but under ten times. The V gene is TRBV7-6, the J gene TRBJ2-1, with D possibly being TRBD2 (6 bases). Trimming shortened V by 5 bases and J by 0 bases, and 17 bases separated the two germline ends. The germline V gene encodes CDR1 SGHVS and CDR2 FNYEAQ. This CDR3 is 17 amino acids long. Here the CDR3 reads CASSRYFSGLSYNEQFF. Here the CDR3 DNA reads TGTGCCAGCAGCCGTTATTTTAGCGGACTCTCCTACAATGAGCAGTTCTTC. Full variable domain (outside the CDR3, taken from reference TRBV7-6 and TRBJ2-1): GAGVSQSPRYKVTKRGQDVALRCDPISGHVSLYWYRQALGQGPEFLTYFNYEAQQDKSGLPNDRFSAERPEGSISTLTIQRTEQRDSAMYRCASSRYFSGLSYNEQFFGPGTRLTVL.

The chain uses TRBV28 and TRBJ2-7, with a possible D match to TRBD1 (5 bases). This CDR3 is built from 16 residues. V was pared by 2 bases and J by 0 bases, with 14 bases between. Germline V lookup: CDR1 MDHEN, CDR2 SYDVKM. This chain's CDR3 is CASSLAGSAFSYEQYF. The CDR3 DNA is TGTGCCAGCAGTTTAGCAGGGTCGGCCTTCTCCTACGAGCAGTACTTC.

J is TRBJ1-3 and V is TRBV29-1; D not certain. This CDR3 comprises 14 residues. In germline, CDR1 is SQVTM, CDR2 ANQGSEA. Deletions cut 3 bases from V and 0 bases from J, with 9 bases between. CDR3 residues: CSVDTGTSGNTIYF. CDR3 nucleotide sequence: TGCAGCGTTGATACGGGTACCTCTGGAAACACCATATATTTT.

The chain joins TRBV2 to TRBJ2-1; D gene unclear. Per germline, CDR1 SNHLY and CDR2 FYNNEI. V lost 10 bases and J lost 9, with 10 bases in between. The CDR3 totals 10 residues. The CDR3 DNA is TGTGCCACCGCTGCAGGTGAGCAGTTCTTC. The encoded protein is CATAAGEQFF.

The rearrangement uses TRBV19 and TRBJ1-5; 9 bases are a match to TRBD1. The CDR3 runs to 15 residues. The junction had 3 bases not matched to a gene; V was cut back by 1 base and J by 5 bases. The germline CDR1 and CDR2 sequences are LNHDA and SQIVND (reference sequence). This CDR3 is CASSIGDRVDQPQHF. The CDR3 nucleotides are TGTGCCAGTAGTATAGGGGACAGGGTAGATCAGCCCCAGCATTTT.

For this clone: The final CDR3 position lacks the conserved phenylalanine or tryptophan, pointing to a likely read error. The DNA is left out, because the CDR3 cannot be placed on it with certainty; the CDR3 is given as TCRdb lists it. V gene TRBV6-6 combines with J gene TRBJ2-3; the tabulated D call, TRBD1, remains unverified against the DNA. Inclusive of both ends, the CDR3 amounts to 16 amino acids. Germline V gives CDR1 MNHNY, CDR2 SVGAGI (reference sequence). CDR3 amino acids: CASSYSLTSQIRSILV.

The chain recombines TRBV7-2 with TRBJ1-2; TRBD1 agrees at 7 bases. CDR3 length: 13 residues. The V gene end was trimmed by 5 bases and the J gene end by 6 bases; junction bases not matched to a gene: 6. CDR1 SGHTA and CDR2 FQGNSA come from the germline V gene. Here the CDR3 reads CASSKQGLDGYTF. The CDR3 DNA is TGTGCCAGCAGCAAACAGGGGCTTGATGGCTACACCTTC.

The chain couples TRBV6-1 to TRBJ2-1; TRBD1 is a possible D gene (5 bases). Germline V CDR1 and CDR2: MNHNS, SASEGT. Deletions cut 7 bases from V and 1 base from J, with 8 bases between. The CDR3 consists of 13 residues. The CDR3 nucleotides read TGTGCCAGCAAGGCAGGGTCCTACAATGAGCAGTTCTTC. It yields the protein CASKAGSYNEQFF.

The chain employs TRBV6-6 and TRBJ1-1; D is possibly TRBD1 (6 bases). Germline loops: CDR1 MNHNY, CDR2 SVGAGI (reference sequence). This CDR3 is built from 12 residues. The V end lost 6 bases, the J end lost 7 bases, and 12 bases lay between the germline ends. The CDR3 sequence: CASSRLDSEAFF. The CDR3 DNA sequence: TGTGCCAGCAGCCGACTGGACAGTGAAGCTTTCTTT.

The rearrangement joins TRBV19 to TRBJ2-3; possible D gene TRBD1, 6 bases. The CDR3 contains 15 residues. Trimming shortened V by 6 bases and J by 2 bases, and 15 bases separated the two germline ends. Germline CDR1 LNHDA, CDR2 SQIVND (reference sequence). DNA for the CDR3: TGTGCCAGTAGGGACTCGGGACACCTCACAGATACGCAGTATTTT. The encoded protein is CASRDSGHLTDTQYF.

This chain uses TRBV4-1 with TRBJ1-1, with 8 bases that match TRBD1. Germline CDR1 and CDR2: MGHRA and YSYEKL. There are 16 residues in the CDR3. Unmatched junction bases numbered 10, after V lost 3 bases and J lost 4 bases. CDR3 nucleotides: TGCGCCAGCAGCCATCCGACAGGGGAGTTTAGCACTGAAGCTTTCTTT. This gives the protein CASSHPTGEFSTEAFF.

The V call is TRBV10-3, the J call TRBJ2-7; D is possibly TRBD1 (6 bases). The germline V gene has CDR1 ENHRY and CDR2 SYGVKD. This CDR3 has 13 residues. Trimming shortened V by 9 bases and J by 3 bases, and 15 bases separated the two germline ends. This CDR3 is CAIGQSAGYEQYF. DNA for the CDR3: TGTGCCATTGGACAGAGCGCGGGCTACGAGCAGTACTTC.

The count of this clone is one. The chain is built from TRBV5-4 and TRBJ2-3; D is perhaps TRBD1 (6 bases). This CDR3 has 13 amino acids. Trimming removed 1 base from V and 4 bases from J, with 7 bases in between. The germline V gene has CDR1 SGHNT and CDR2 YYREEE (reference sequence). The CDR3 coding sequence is TGTGCCAGCAGCTTGCAGGGGCCAGATACGCAGTATTTT. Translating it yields CASSLQGPDTQYF.

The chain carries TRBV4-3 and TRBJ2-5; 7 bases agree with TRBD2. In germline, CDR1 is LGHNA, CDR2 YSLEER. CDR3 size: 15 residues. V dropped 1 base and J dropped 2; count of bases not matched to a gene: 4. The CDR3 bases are TGCGCCAGCAGCCAAGTCCCAGCGGGGCAAGAGACCCAGTACTTC. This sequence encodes CASSQVPAGQETQYF.

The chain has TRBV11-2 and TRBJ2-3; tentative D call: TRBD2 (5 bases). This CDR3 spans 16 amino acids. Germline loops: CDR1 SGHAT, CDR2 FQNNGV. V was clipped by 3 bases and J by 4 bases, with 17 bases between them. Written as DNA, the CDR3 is TGTGCCAGCAGCTTGAGTTTTGGGAGTGGGTCAGATACGCAGTATTTT. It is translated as CASSLSFGSGSDTQYF.

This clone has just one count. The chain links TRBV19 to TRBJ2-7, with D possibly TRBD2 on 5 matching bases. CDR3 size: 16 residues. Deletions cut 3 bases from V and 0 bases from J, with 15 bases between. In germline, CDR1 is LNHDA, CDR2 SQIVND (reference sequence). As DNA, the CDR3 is TGTGCCAGTAGTATCCACGGCGGGTTAGACTCCTACGAGCAGTACTTC. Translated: CASSIHGGLDSYEQYF.

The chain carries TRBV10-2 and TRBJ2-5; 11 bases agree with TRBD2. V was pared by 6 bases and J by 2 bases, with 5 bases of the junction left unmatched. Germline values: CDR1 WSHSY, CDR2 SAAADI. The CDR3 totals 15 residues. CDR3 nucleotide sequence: TGCGCCAGCAGAGTAGCGGGGGGGCCTCAAGAGACCCAGTACTTC. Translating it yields CASRVAGGPQETQYF.

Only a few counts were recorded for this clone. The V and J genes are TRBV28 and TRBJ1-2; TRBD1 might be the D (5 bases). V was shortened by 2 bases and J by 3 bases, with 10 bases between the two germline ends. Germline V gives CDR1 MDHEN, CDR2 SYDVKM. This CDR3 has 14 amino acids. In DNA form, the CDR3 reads TGTGCCAGCAGTTTAGGGGGGACTTACTATGGCTACACCTTC. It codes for CASSLGGTYYGYTF.

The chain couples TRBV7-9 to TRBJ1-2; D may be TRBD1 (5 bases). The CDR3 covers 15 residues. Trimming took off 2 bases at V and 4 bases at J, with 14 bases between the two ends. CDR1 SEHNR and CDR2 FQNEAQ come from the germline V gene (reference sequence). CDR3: CASSLSAGLPYGYTF. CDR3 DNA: TGTGCCAGCAGCTTAAGCGCAGGGCTCCCCTATGGCTACACCTTC.

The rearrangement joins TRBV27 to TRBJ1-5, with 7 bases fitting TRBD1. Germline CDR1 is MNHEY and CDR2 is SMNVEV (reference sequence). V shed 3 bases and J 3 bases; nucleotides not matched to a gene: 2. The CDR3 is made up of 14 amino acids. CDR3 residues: CASSLTGPNQPQHF. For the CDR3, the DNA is TGTGCCAGCAGTTTGACAGGGCCCAATCAGCCCCAGCATTTT.

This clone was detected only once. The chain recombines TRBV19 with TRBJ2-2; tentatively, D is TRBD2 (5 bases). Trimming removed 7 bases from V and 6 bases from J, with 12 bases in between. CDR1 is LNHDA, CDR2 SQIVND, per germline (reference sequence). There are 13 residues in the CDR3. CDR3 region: CASINEGSGELFF. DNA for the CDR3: TGTGCCAGTATCAATGAGGGCTCCGGGGAGCTGTTTTTT.

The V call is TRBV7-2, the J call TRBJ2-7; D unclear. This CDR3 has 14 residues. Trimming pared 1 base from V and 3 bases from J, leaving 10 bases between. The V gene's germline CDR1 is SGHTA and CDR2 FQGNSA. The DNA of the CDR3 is TGTGCCAGCAGCTTAGATCCGAAGAGCTACGAGCAGTACTTC. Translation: CASSLDPKSYEQYF. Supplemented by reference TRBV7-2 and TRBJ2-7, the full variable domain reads GAGVSQSPSNKVTEKGKDVELRCDPISGHTALYWYRQSLGQGLEFLIYFQGNSAPDKSGLPSDRFSAERTGGSVSTLTIQRTQQEDSAVYLCASSLDPKSYEQYFGPGTRLTVT.

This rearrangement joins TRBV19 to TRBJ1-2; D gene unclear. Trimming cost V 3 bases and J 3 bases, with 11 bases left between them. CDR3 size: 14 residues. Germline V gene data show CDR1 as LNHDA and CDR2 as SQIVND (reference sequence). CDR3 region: CASSIAAEDYGYTF. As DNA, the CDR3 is TGTGCCAGTAGTATTGCCGCAGAGGACTATGGCTACACCTTC.

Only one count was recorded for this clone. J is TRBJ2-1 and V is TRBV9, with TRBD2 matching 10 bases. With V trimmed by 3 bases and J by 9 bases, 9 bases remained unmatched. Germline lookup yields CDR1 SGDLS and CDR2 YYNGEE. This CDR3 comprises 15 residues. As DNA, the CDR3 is TGTGCCAGCAGCGAAGCGGGGGGGCGAGCAACTGAGCAGTTCTTC. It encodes CASSEAGGRATEQFF.